This T cell receptor (beta chain) was retrieved from a study of CD8+ T cells in alopecia areata. Regarding the study as a whole: More clonal than normal scalp was lesional scalp, particularly alopecia totalis/universalis.

This clone was counted only a few times. Its cognate antigen is unknown. cDNA serving as the sequencing template came from extracted, reverse transcribed RNA. TCRdb's copy holds only in-frame clones and misses some; the assay was immunoSEQ multiplex PCR. The sample has 100,000 to 150,000 clones, roughly 50% seen once. Germline trimming cut 2 bases from V and 4 bases from J; bases unmatched to any gene: 9. The CDR3 totals 16 residues. Germline values: CDR1 MNHEY, CDR2 SVGAGI. The chain combines TRBV6-5 with TRBJ2-7; 9 nucleotides match TRBD2. Sequenced material: CD8+ T cells sorted from blood, taken at week 0. The TCR sequence derives from a human donor with alopecia areata. The CDR3 DNA is TGTGCCAGCAGTTACCCTCGGGGTAGCGGGGGATACGAGCAGTACTTC. Amino acids: CASSYPRGSGGYEQYF.